This T cell receptor (beta chain) was sequenced for a study of blood T cell repertoires in COVID-19. The assay was immunoSEQ multiplex PCR, and TCRdb's table has in-frame clones only and misses some. Among some 220,000 clones listed, 75% to 85% were seen once. This clonotype was obtained from a young woman with COVID-19, enrolled during active disease. The sample consisted of peripheral blood.

CDR3 nucleotides: TGTGCCAGCAGTGGACAGGATAGGGGAGATACGCAGTATTTT. Amino acids: CASSGQDRGDTQYF. The chain joins TRBV2 to TRBJ2-3; D perhaps matches TRBD1 (6 bases). CDR1 and CDR2 from the germline V gene are SNHLY and FYNNEI. V shed 4 bases and J shed 5 bases, with 13 bases lying between them. The CDR3 totals 14 residues.